Listed here is a single T cell receptor beta chain. The source of the sample is a study of control samples from healthy donors and cancer patients. V lost 7 bases to trimming and J lost 3 bases, with 13 bases between them. Germline loops: CDR1 SGHTA, CDR2 FQGNSA. The CDR3 extends over 13 amino acids. Clones were sequenced by immunoSEQ multiplex PCR, and TCRdb holds only the in-frame ones, with some missing. The sample lists roughly 220,000 clones; roughly 94% were seen once. The TCR was taken from a man aged 50 to 60 in good health. The sample comprised blood. The V and J genes are TRBV7-2 and TRBJ2-7; TRBD1 or TRBD2 may be the D gene (5 bases each). The DNA for the CDR3 is TGTGCCAGCACCCCGGGGCAAAACTACGAGCAGTACTTC. Translation: CASTPGQNYEQYF.